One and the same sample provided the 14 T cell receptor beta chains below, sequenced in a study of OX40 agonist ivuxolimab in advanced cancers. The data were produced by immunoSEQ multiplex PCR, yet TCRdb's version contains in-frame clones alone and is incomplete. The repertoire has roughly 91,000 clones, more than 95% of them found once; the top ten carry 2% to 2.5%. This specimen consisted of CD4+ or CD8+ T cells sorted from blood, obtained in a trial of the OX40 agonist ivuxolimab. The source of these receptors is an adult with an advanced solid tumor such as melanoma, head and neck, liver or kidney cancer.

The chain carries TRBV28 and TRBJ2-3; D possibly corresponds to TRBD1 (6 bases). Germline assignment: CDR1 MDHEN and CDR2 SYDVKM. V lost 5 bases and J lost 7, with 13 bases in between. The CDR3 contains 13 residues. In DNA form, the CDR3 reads TGTGCCAGCAGTGCTGAAACAGGGTATACGCAGTATTTT. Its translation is CASSAETGYTQYF.

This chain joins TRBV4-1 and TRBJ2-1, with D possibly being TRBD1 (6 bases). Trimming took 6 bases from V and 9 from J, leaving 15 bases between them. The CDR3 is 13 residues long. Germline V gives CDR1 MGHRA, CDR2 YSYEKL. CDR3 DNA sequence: TGCGCCAGCAGAGCACAGGGTGTCAGTGAGCAGTTCTTC. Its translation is CASRAQGVSEQFF.

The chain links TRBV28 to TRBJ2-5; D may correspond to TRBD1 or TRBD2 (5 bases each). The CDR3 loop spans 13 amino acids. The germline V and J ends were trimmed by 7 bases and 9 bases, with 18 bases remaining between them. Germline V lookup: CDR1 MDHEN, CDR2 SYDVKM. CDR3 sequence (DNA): TGTGCCAGCAAATTCGAGGGGCTGGGGGCCCAGTACTTC. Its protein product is CASKFEGLGAQYF.

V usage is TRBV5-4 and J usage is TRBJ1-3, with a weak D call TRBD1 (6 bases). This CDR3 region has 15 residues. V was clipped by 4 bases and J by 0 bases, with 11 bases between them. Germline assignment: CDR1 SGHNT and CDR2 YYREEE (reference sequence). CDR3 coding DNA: TGTGCCAGCAGCCGTACAGGGAGCTCTGGAAACACCATATATTTT. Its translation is CASSRTGSSGNTIYF.

The CDR3 DNA follows: TGTGCCAGCAGTTCCCCTTGGGGGGGGGCAGTCTATGGCTACACCTTC. It encodes CASSSPWGGAVYGYTF. The J gene is TRBJ1-2, the V gene TRBV28, with D possibly TRBD1 on 6 matching bases. The CDR3 spans 16 residues. Germline assignment: CDR1 MDHEN and CDR2 SYDVKM. Trimming pared 4 bases from V and 4 bases from J, leaving 19 bases between.

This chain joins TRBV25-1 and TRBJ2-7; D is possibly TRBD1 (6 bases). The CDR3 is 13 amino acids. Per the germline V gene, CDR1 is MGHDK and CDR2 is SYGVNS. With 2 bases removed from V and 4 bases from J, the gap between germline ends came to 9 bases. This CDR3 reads CASSEMGAYEQYF. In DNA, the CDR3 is TGTGCCAGCAGTGAAATGGGGGCGTACGAGCAGTACTTC.

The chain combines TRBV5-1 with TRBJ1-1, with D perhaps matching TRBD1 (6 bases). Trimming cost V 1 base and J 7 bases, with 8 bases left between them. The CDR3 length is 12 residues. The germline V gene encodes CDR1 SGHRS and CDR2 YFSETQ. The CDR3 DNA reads TGCGCCAGCAGCTTGCAGGGGAATGAAGCTTTCTTT. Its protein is CASSLQGNEAFF.

CDR3 in amino acids: CASSKLKRSYEQYF. The DNA for the CDR3 is TGTGCCAGCAGCAAACTCAAACGGAGCTACGAGCAGTACTTC. V usage is TRBV21-1 and J usage is TRBJ2-5; TRBD2, as called in the table, went unchecked against the DNA. The closer fit of TRBJ2-7 to the DNA end suggests the J call may be wrong. TRBV21-1 is assigned pseudogene status. The length of the CDR3 is 14 residues.

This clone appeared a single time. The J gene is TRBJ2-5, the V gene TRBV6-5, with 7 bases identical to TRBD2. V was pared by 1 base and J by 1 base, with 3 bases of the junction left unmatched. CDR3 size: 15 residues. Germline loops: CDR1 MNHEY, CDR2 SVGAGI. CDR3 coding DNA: TGTGCCAGCAGTTACTGGGAGGGGTCCCAAGAGACCCAGTACTTC. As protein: CASSYWEGSQETQYF.

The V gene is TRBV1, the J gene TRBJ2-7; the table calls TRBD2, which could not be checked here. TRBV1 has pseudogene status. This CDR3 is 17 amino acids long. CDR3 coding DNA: TGCACCAGCAGCCCCTCCGGACTAGCGGGGGAAGGCTACGAGCAGTACTTC. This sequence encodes CTSSPSGLAGEGYEQYF.

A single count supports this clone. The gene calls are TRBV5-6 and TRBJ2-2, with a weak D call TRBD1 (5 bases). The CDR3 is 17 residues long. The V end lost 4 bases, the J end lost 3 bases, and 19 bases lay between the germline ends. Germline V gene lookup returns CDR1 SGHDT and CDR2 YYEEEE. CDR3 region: CASSVPGGATYTGELFF. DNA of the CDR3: TGTGCCAGCAGCGTGCCCGGTGGGGCTACCTACACCGGGGAGCTGTTTTTT.

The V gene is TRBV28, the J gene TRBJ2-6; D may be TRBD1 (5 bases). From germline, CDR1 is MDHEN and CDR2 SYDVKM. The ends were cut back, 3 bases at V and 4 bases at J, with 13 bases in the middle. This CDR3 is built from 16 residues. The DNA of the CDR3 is TGTGCCAGCAGTTTGCTAGGCAGGGCCGGGGCCAACGTCCTGACTTTC. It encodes CASSLLGRAGANVLTF. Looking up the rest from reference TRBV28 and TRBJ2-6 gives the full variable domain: DVKVTQSSRYLVKRTGEKVFLECVQDMDHENMFWYRQDPGLGLRLIYFSYDVKMKEKGDIPEGYSVSREKKERFSLILESASTNQTSMYLCASSLLGRAGANVLTFGAGSRLTVL.

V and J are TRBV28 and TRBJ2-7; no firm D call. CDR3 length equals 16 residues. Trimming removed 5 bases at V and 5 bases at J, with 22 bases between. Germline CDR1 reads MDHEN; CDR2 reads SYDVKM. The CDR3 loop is CASSNPAGSQFDEQYF. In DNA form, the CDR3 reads TGTGCCAGCAGTAACCCTGCCGGTTCCCAATTCGACGAGCAGTACTTC.

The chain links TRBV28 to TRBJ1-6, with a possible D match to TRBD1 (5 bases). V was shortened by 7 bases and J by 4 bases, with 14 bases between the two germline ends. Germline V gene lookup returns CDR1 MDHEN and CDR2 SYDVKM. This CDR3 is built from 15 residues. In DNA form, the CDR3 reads TGTGCCAGCACGGGGCCCCCACGGTATAATTCACCCCTCCACTTT. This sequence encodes CASTGPPRYNSPLHF. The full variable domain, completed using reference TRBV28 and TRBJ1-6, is DVKVTQSSRYLVKRTGEKVFLECVQDMDHENMFWYRQDPGLGLRLIYFSYDVKMKEKGDIPEGYSVSREKKERFSLILESASTNQTSMYLCASTGPPRYNSPLHFGNGTRLTVT.